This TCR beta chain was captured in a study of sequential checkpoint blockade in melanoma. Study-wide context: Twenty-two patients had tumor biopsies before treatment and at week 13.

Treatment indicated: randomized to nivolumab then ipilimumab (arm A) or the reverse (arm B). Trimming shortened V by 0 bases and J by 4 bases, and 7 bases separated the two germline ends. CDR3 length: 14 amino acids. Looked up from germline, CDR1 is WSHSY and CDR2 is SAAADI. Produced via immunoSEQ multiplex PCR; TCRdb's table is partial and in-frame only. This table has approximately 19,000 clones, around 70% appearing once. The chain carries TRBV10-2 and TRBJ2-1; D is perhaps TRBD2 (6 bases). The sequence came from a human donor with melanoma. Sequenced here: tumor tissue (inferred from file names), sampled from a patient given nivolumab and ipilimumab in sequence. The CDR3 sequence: CASSESGGYNEQFF. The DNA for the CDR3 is TGCGCCAGCAGTGAGTCGGGGGGTTACAATGAGCAGTTCTTC.